This TCR beta chain was profiled in a study of blood T cell repertoires in COVID-19 (dated by TCRdb to 2020 to 2021). Study-level background: Samples from collaborators originated in the United States, Italy and Spain and spanned both the acute and convalescent phases of COVID-19. Samples were obtained from the ongoing ImmuneRACE study (first 160 participants) and from 1,254 subjects provided by 6 global collaborators. The repertoires were released in a freely available public database meant as a resource for research on the immune response to SARS-CoV-2. The sample metadata nearly always contained a de-identified subject ID, COVID-19 status, age in years and sex. HLA class I and class II types, where available, came from metadata supplied by the sample provider rather than from assay-based typing. The material from the prospective study consisted of cDNA or gDNA derived from T cells, B-cell-depleted T cells, or PBMCs. Deeply sampled blood TCRbeta repertoires from subjects exposed to, actively infected with, or recovered from COVID-19 were included in the dataset.

The collaborating institutions used their own protocols to collect whole blood in K2EDTA tubes. For TCRbeta analysis, collaborator samples were shipped as frozen whole blood, as isolated PBMCs, or as DNA extracted from either sample type. On this clone: No cognate antigen has been identified for it. No qualities accompany the bases; no much larger clone lies one base away.

Study-wide findings and limitations: The quantity of clinical and demographic metadata differed by source and by participant and was supplied without curation.

TCRbeta CDR3 regions were amplified from genomic DNA using the immunoSEQ Assay, a bias-controlled multiplex PCR. Turning to the authors' computational methods: The number of nucleated cells in each sample was estimated from the amplification of reference gene primers within the assay. To quantify the absolute abundance of each unique TCRbeta CDR3 rearrangement, sequence reads were collapsed and filtered. For each sample, productive Simpson clonality was calculated as the square root of Simpson's diversity index over productive rearrangements. TCRdb stores this immuneACCESS table with in-frame sequences only. Part of the clones is absent; in the studies checked, under half of the shortfall reflects unresolved V genes, and no reason is known for the rest. Clonal size and the V and J genes are those of that table, whereas D and trimming came from the DNA. This sample gives about 200,000 clones in total; about three quarters of them show up just once. The ten biggest clones cover 2.8% of the sample.

The germline V gene gives CDR1 as SNHLY and CDR2 as FYNNEI. For this chain, trimming is 6 bases at the V end and 11 bases at the J end, and the number of junction bases without a gene match is 5. The CDR3 runs 12 residues from the cysteine to the phenylalanine. CDR3 DNA only is kept here, 36 bases in frame from base 1. Recombination connected TRBV2 to TRBJ1-1, with 11 bases matching TRBD1. The sequence came from an elderly woman with active or convalescent COVID-19. The sample consisted of peripheral blood. The CDR3 protein: CASSPDRGLAFF. The sequenced DNA is TGTGCCAGCAGCCCGGACAGGGGGCTGGCTTTCTTT. With all but the CDR3 taken from the reference TRBV2 and TRBJ1-1 genes, the full variable domain is: EPEVTQTPSHQVTQMGQEVILRCVPISNHLYFYWYRQILGQKVEFLVSFYNNEISEKSEIFDDQFSVERPDGSNFTLKIRSTKLEDSAMYFCASSPDRGLAFFGQGTRLTVV.